Presented here are 32 T cell receptor beta chains from one specimen sequenced in a study of T cell repertoires in cytomegalovirus infection. Each CDR3 protein is one row after TCRdb ran MiXCR on the reads. The data show about 160,000 distinct CDR3 sequences, approximately 21% seen once. These receptors' targets are unknown. This sample comprised CD8+ T cells from cultured PBMCs, obtained from culture after CMV antigen stimulation. These receptors were obtained from a human donor in good health (CMV status not recorded). Some clones in this sample may be carry-over from other donors' samples.

This clonotype has more than one count but fewer than ten. J is TRBJ1-5 and V is TRBV19, with 10 bases that match TRBD1. Germline V gives CDR1 LNHDA, CDR2 SQIVND (reference sequence). CDR3 length: 15 amino acids. V lost 8 bases and J lost 3; bases outside the gene matches: 7. The CDR3 sequence is CASVRQGAVNQPQHF. CDR3 DNA: TGTGCCAGTGTTAGACAGGGGGCTGTCAATCAGCCCCAGCATTTT.

This clonotype was recorded at least ten times. The J gene is TRBJ2-2, the V gene TRBV7-8, with a tentative D call TRBD2 (5 bases). The length of the CDR3 is 14 residues. Germline CDR1 and CDR2: SGHVS and FQNEAQ. The V and J ends lost 0 bases and 9 bases respectively, with 11 bases between them. In DNA form, the CDR3 reads TGTGCCAGCAGCTTAGCGGGAGTTACCAGGGAGCTGTTTTTT. The encoded protein is CASSLAGVTRELFF.

This chain joins TRBV7-8 and TRBJ2-5, with D perhaps matching TRBD1 or TRBD2 (6 bases each). Germline V lookup: CDR1 SGHVS, CDR2 FQNEAQ. The CDR3 loop spans 14 amino acids. Trimming pared 5 bases from V and 5 bases from J, leaving 15 bases between. CDR3 nucleotide sequence: TGTGCCAGCAGCCCACGGGGGCGAGGGGAGACCCAGTACTTC. It encodes CASSPRGRGETQYF.

This clonotype was seen a few times. V usage is TRBV7-2 and J usage is TRBJ2-7; TRBD2 might be the D (7 bases). V gave up 1 base and J gave up 4 bases, with 14 bases separating them. This CDR3 is 15 amino acids long. CDR1 SGHTA and CDR2 FQGNSA come from the germline V gene. This CDR3 is CASSLVARGLYEQYF. In DNA, the CDR3 is TGTGCCAGCAGCTTAGTTGCGCGGGGGCTTTACGAGCAGTACTTC.

This chain connects TRBV7-9 to TRBJ1-5; 7 nucleotides agree with TRBD1. The CDR3 has 16 amino acids. Unmatched junction bases numbered 7, after V lost 1 base and J lost 4 bases. CDR1 SEHNR and CDR2 FQNEAQ come from the germline V gene (reference sequence). The CDR3 DNA reads as TGTGCCAGCAGCTTAGGGTGGGACAGTAAAAATCAGCCCCAGCATTTT. Its translation is CASSLGWDSKNQPQHF.

The chain joins TRBV29-1 to TRBJ1-5; 7 bases fit TRBD1. Trimming took 5 bases from V and 3 from J; bases not matched to a gene: 10. Germline assignment: CDR1 SQVTM and CDR2 ANQGSEA. The CDR3 is 15 amino acids. Here the CDR3 DNA reads TGCAGCGTTTCTACCCAGGGGGGAAACAATCAGCCCCAGCATTTT. It specifies CSVSTQGGNNQPQHF.

This CDR3 reads CASSYPVRGPYQPQHF. In DNA form, the CDR3 reads TGTGCCAGCAGTTACCCGGTCAGGGGACCGTATCAGCCCCAGCATTTT. This sequence joins TRBV6-8 and TRBJ1-5; perhaps TRBD1 as D (6 bases). Germline assignment: CDR1 MNHGY and CDR2 SAAAGT. Deletions cut 2 bases from V and 5 bases from J, with 16 bases between. This CDR3 has 16 amino acids.

The chain couples TRBV7-9 to TRBJ2-1; D remains unclear. Germline V CDR1 and CDR2: SEHNR, FQNEAQ (reference sequence). This CDR3 comprises 13 residues. The V end lost 4 bases, the J end lost 7 bases, and 11 bases lay between the germline ends. The CDR3 spells CASSSLYGNEQFF. In DNA, the CDR3 is TGTGCCAGCAGCTCCCTTTACGGGAATGAGCAGTTCTTC.

The chain links TRBV4-2 to TRBJ1-2, with 9 bases lining up with TRBD1. With 0 bases clipped from V and 6 bases from J, the junction kept 14 bases outside the gene matches. The CDR3 runs to 18 residues. Germline values: CDR1 LGHNA, CDR2 YNFKEQ. CDR3 in DNA: TGTGCCAGCAGCCAAGACCTCCTCTCGACAGGGGGAAGGCATGGCTACACCTTC. It is translated as CASSQDLLSTGGRHGYTF.

This clonotype has more than one count but fewer than ten. The V call is TRBV27, the J call TRBJ1-1, with 12 bases identical to TRBD1. Germline V lookup: CDR1 MNHEY, CDR2 SMNVEV (reference sequence). V lost 5 bases to trimming and J lost 10 bases; unmatched junction nucleotides: 5. The length of the CDR3 is 13 residues. CDR3 loop: CASSGTGGYGAFF. The CDR3 bases are TGTGCCAGCAGTGGGACAGGGGGCTACGGAGCTTTCTTT.

The J gene is TRBJ1-1, the V gene TRBV12-3 or TRBV12-4; no clear D. The ends were cut back, 3 bases at V and 0 bases at J, with 8 bases in the middle. There are 14 residues in the CDR3. The CDR3 spells CASSLKHLNTEAFF. For the CDR3, the DNA is TGTGCCAGCAGTTTGAAACACTTGAACACTGAAGCTTTCTTT.

This clonotype occurred many times. The chain recombines TRBV7-2 with TRBJ1-1, with 7 bases that match TRBD1. V shed 5 bases, J shed 1 base, and the junction held 4 bases outside the gene matches. Germline loops: CDR1 SGHTA, CDR2 FQGNSA. CDR3 length equals 14 residues. The CDR3 nucleotides read TGTGCCAGCAGCCCCAGACAGGGGAACACTGAAGCTTTCTTT. It encodes CASSPRQGNTEAFF.

The chain joins TRBV7-9 to TRBJ2-5; no firm D call. V was clipped by 2 bases and J by 5 bases, with 12 bases between them. The germline gives CDR1 SEHNR, CDR2 FQNEAQ (reference sequence). This CDR3 region has 14 residues. The CDR3 protein is CASSLQVPRETQYF. The CDR3 DNA reads TGTGCCAGCAGCTTACAAGTTCCGCGGGAGACCCAGTACTTC.

V and J are TRBV28 and TRBJ1-5; no definite D call. V was clipped by 3 bases and J by 14 bases, with 14 bases between them. Germline CDR1 is MDHEN and CDR2 is SYDVKM. This CDR3 contains 12 residues. CDR3 DNA sequence: TGTGCCAGCAGTTTCGGCGGATCGCTCGAGCATTTT. Protein: CASSFGGSLEHF.

This clonotype was seen a handful of times. This chain connects TRBV27 to TRBJ2-7, with a possible D match to TRBD2 (6 bases). Germline V gene data show CDR1 as MNHEY and CDR2 as SMNVEV (reference sequence). The CDR3 spans 15 residues. V was pared by 6 bases and J by 4 bases, with 19 bases between. This CDR3 is CASRGWRERKYEQYF. The CDR3 bases are TGTGCCAGCAGGGGGTGGAGGGAACGAAAGTACGAGCAGTACTTC.

V is TRBV11-2 and J is TRBJ1-1, with D possibly being TRBD1 (5 bases). CDR1 and CDR2 from the germline V gene are SGHAT and FQNNGV. This CDR3 is 17 amino acids long. Trimming took 7 bases from V and 0 from J, leaving 21 bases between them. The CDR3 spells CASIVTYGADMNTEAFF. As DNA, the CDR3 is TGTGCCAGCATCGTAACGTACGGGGCGGACATGAACACTGAAGCTTTCTTT.

The V gene is TRBV12-3 or TRBV12-4, the J gene TRBJ1-1, with a weak D call TRBD1 (5 bases). The CDR3 runs 14 residues. V was clipped by 2 bases and J by 0 bases, with 7 bases between them. This CDR3 is CASSLRQMNTEAFF. Here the CDR3 DNA reads TGTGCCAGCAGTTTAAGACAGATGAACACTGAAGCTTTCTTT.

This clonotype came up a few times. The chain links TRBV6-1 to TRBJ2-7; perhaps TRBD1 as D (6 bases). The CDR3 has 17 residues. Trimming took off 1 base at V and 3 bases at J, with 19 bases between the two ends. Per the germline V gene, CDR1 is MNHNS and CDR2 is SASEGT. The CDR3 here is CASSEEGGRGRIYEQYF. DNA of the CDR3: TGTGCCAGCAGTGAAGAAGGGGGACGGGGACGGATCTACGAGCAGTACTTC.

The J gene is TRBJ1-5, the V gene TRBV27; no clear D gene. The CDR3 covers 14 residues. The V and J ends lost 6 bases and 4 bases respectively, with 13 bases between them. The germline V gene encodes CDR1 MNHEY and CDR2 SMNVEV (reference sequence). DNA for the CDR3: TGTGCCAGCAGGGCGGGAGCCTATAATCAGCCCCAGCATTTT. Translated: CASRAGAYNQPQHF.

Only a few counts were recorded for this clonotype. This chain uses TRBV7-6 with TRBJ1-3; D ambiguous. The CDR3 consists of 12 residues. Germline CDR1 and CDR2: SGHVS and FNYEAQ. The V and J ends lost 5 bases and 4 bases respectively, with 6 bases between them. Here the CDR3 reads CASSPPGNTIYF. The CDR3 coding sequence is TGTGCCAGCAGCCCGCCCGGAAACACCATATATTTT.

This clonotype was seen only a few times. The chain links TRBV9 to TRBJ1-1; no firm D call. Germline lookup yields CDR1 SGDLS and CDR2 YYNGEE. The CDR3 consists of 14 residues. Trimming cost V 2 bases and J 1 base, with 9 bases left between them. CDR3 protein: CASSVDGSNTEAFF. The CDR3 DNA is TGTGCCAGCAGCGTTGACGGCTCGAACACTGAAGCTTTCTTT.

The chain employs TRBV14 and TRBJ2-1; a weak D match, TRBD1 (6 bases). The CDR3 runs to 16 residues. The V gene's germline CDR1 is SGHDN and CDR2 FVKESK. Between the trimmed V and J ends, which lost 2 bases and 2 bases, there was a span of 13 bases. CDR3 bases: TGTGCCAGCAGCCAATATCAGGGGCCCCCCTACAATGAGCAGTTCTTC. Residues: CASSQYQGPPYNEQFF.

The CDR3 region is CASSAGTKDQPQHF. The CDR3 bases are TGCGCCAGCAGCGCTGGTACCAAGGATCAGCCCCAGCATTTT. The rearrangement uses TRBV5-1 and TRBJ1-5; D not resolved. Germline values: CDR1 SGHRS, CDR2 YFSETQ. V gave up 4 bases and J gave up 5 bases, with 13 bases separating them. The CDR3 runs to 14 residues.

CDR3 in amino acids: CASSQDGSGAAKNIQYF. In DNA, the CDR3 is TGCGCCAGCAGCCAAGATGGTTCGGGGGCGGCCAAAAACATTCAGTACTTC. The chain joins TRBV4-3 to TRBJ2-4; the D call may be TRBD1 or TRBD2 (6 bases each). From germline, CDR1 is LGHNA and CDR2 YSLEER. The CDR3 is 17 residues long. V gave up 0 bases and J gave up 1 base, with 13 bases separating them.

This clonotype came up a few times. This rearrangement joins TRBV7-6 to TRBJ2-7, with 12 nucleotides matching TRBD2. The germline gives CDR1 SGHVS, CDR2 FNYEAQ. V was clipped by 5 bases and J by 2 bases; unmatched bases: 10. This CDR3 has 17 amino acids. CDR3 protein: CASSPRLAGALAYEQYF. CDR3 sequence (DNA): TGTGCCAGCAGCCCCCGACTAGCGGGAGCACTGGCCTACGAGCAGTACTTC. The complete variable domain, with remaining parts taken from reference TRBV7-6 and TRBJ2-7, reads GAGVSQSPRYKVTKRGQDVALRCDPISGHVSLYWYRQALGQGPEFLTYFNYEAQQDKSGLPNDRFSAERPEGSISTLTIQRTEQRDSAMYRCASSPRLAGALAYEQYFGPGTRLTVT.

This clonotype has a handful of counts. This chain uses TRBV7-9 with TRBJ2-5; D perhaps matches TRBD1 (6 bases). The germline V gene encodes CDR1 SEHNR and CDR2 FQNEAQ (reference sequence). V was pared by 5 bases and J by 5 bases, with 21 bases between. The CDR3 has 16 amino acids. The CDR3 coding sequence is TGTGCCAGCAGCACCAACAGGGAGTCGGGCCGGGAGACCCAGTACTTC. Its translation is CASSTNRESGRETQYF.

The chain carries TRBV27 and TRBJ2-5, with D perhaps given as TRBD1 or TRBD2 (5 bases each). Germline V gene data show CDR1 as MNHEY and CDR2 as SMNVEV (reference sequence). V dropped 6 bases and J dropped 2 bases, with 13 bases sitting between them. The CDR3 consists of 14 residues. The CDR3 nucleotides are TGTGCCAGCAGGCTCGGGACCCTACAAGAGACCCAGTACTTC. This encodes CASRLGTLQETQYF.

In this sample, this clonotype turned up many times. This rearrangement joins TRBV12-3 or TRBV12-4 to TRBJ2-7; D gene unclear. Trimming took off 3 bases at V and 4 bases at J, with 10 bases between the two ends. The CDR3 extends over 13 amino acids. The CDR3 region has the DNA TGTGCCAGCAGTTTGCACACAGAGTACGAGCAGTACTTC. It codes for CASSLHTEYEQYF.

This clonotype appeared a few times. The CDR3: CASRTSSHRNEKLFF. The CDR3 DNA reads as TGTGCCAGCAGGACCTCTTCACACAGGAATGAAAAACTGTTTTTT. The chain couples TRBV12-3 or TRBV12-4 to TRBJ1-4; TRBD1 might be the D (5 bases). The CDR3 runs to 15 residues. V was clipped by 6 bases and J by 5 bases, with 16 bases between them.

This clonotype has at least ten counts. The chain couples TRBV20-1 to TRBJ1-6; unclear D gene. Germline V gene lookup returns CDR1 DFQATT and CDR2 SNEGSKA (reference sequence). V lost 2 bases and J 6 bases, leaving 14 bases between the germline ends. CDR3 length: 15 residues. The CDR3 DNA is TGCAGTGCTAGATATCAGAGCCGATTTAATTCACCCCTCCACTTT. Translated, it gives CSARYQSRFNSPLHF.

V and J are TRBV7-9 and TRBJ1-4; no clear D. Germline V gene lookup returns CDR1 SEHNR and CDR2 FQNEAQ (reference sequence). Trimming removed 5 bases at V and 2 bases at J, with 12 bases between. This CDR3 region has 15 residues. This chain's CDR3 is CASSPFGGTNEKLFF. DNA of the CDR3: TGTGCCAGCAGCCCTTTCGGCGGGACTAATGAAAAACTGTTTTTT. Looking up the rest from reference TRBV7-9 and TRBJ1-4 gives the full variable domain: DTGVSQNPRHKITKRGQNVTFRCDPISEHNRLYWYRQTLGQGPEFLTYFQNEAQLEKSRLLSDRFSAERPKGSFSTLEIQRTEQGDSAMYLCASSPFGGTNEKLFFGSGTQLSVL.

The V gene is TRBV20-1, the J gene TRBJ2-5, with 11 bases identical to TRBD2. The junction had 4 bases not matched to a gene; V was cut back by 3 bases and J by 7 bases. Germline V gene lookup returns CDR1 DFQATT and CDR2 SNEGSKA (reference sequence). The CDR3 is made up of 13 amino acids. The CDR3 is CSASTSGGLTQYF. The CDR3 nucleotides are TGCAGTGCTAGCACTAGCGGGGGCCTGACCCAGTACTTC.